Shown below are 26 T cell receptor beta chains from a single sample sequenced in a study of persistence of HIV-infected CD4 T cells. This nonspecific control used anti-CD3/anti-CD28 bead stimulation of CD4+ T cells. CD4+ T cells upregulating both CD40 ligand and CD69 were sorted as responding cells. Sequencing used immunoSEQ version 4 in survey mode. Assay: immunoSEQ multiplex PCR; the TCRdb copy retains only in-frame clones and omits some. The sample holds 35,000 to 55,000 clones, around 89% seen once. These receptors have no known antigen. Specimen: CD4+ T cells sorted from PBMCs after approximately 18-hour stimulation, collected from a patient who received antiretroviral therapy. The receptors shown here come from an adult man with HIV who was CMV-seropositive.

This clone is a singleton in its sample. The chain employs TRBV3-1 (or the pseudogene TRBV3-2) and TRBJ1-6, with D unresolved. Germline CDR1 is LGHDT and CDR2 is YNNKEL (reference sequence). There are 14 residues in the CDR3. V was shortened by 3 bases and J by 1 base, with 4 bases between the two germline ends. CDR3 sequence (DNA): TGTGCCAGCAGCCAGAGGTCCTATAATTCACCCCTCCACTTT. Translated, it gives CASSQRSYNSPLHF.

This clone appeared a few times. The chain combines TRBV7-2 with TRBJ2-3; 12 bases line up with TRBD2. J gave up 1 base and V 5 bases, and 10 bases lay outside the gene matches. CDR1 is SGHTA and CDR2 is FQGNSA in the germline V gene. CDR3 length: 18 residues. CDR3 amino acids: CASSRTTRLAGGTDTQYF. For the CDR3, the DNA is TGTGCCAGCAGCCGGACAACTCGACTAGCGGGGGGCACAGATACGCAGTATTTT.

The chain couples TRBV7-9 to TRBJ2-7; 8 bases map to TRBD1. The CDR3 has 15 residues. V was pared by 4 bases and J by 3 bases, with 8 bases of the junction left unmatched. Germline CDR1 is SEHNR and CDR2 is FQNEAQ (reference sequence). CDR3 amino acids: CASSSLTGVVYEQYF. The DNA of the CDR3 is TGTGCCAGCAGCTCGCTGACAGGGGTGGTCTACGAGCAGTACTTC.

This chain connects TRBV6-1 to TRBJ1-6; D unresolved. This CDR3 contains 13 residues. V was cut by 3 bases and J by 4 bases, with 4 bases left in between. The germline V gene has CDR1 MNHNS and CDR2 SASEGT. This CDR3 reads CASSEAYNSPLHF. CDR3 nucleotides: TGTGCCAGCAGTGAGGCATATAATTCACCCCTCCACTTT.

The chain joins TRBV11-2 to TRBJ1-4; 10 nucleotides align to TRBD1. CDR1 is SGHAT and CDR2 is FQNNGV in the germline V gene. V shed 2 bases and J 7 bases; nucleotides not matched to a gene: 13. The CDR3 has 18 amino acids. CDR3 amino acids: CASSLWGTGALAGEKLFF. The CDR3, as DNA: TGTGCCAGCAGCTTATGGGGGACAGGGGCCCTGGCTGGTGAAAAACTGTTTTTT. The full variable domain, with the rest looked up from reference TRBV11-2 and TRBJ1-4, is EAGVAQSPRYKIIEKRQSVAFWCNPISGHATLYWYQQILGQGPKLLIQFQNNGVVDDSQLPKDRFSAERLKGVDSTLKIQPAKLEDSAVYLCASSLWGTGALAGEKLFFGSGTQLSVL.

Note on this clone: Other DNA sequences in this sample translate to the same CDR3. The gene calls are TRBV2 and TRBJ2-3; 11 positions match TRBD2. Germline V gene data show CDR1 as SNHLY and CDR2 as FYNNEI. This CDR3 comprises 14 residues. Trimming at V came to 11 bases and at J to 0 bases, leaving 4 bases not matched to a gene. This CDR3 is CADRTSGSTDTQYF. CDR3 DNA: TGTGCCGACCGGACTAGCGGGAGCACAGATACGCAGTATTTT.

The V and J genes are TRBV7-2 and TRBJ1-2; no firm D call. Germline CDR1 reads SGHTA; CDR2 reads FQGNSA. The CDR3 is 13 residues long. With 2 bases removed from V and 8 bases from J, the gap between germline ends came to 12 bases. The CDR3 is CASSLILQRGYTF. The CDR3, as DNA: TGTGCCAGCAGCTTAATCTTACAAAGGGGCTACACCTTC.

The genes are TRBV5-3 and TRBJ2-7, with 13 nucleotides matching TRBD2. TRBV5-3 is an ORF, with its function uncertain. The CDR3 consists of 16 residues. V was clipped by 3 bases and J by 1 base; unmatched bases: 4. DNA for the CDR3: TGTGCCAGAAGCTCGGGACTAGCGGGGAAATCCTACGAGCAGTACTTC. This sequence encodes CARSSGLAGKSYEQYF.

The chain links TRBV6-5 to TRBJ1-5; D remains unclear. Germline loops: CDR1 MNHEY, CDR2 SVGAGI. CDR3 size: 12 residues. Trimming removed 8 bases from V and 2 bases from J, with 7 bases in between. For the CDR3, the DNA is TGTGCCAGCGATTGGGGCAATCAGCCCCAGCATTTT. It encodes CASDWGNQPQHF.

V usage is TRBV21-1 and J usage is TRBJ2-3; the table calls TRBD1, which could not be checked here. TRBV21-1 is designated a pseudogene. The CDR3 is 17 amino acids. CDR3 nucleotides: TGTGCCAGCAGCAAGTTAGGGGACAGGGAGAACACAGATACGCAGTATTTT. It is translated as CASSKLGDRENTDTQYF.

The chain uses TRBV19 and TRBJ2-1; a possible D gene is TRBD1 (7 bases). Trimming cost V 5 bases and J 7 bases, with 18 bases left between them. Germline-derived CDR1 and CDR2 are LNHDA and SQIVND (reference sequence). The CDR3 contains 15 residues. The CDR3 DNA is TGTGCCAGTAGTCCCCTCGGAGGGACAGTAAATGAGCAGTTCTTC. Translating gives CASSPLGGTVNEQFF.

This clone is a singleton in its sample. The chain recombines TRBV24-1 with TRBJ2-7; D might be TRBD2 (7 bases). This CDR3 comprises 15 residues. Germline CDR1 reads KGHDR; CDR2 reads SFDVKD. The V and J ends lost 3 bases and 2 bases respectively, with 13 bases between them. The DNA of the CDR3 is TGTGCCACCAGTGATCGGGGGGCCCCCCCCTACGAGCAGTACTTC. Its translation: CATSDRGAPPYEQYF.

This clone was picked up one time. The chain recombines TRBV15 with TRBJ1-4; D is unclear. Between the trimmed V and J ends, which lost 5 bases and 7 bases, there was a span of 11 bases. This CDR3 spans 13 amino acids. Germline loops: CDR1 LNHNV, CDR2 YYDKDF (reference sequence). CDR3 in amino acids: CATSLPPSEKLFF. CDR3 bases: TGTGCCACCAGCCTTCCTCCTAGTGAAAAACTGTTTTTT.

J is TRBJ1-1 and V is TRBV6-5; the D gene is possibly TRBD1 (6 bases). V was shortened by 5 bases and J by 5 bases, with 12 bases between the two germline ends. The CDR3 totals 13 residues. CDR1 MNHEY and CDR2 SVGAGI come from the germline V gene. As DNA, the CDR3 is TGTGCCAGCAGTCCCACAGGGTTAACTGAAGCTTTCTTT. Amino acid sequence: CASSPTGLTEAFF.

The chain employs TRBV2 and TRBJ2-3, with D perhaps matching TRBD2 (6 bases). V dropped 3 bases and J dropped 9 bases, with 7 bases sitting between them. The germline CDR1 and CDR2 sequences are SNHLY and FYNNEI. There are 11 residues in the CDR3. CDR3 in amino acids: CASSEEGTQYF. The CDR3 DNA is TGTGCCAGCAGTGAGGAGGGGACGCAGTATTTT.

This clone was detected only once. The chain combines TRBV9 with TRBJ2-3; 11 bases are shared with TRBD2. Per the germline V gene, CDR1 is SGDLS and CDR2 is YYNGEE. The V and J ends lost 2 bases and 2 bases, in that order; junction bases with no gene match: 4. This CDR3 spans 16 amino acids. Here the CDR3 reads CASSVLAGGPTDTQYF. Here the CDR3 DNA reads TGTGCCAGCAGCGTCTTAGCGGGGGGGCCCACAGATACGCAGTATTTT.

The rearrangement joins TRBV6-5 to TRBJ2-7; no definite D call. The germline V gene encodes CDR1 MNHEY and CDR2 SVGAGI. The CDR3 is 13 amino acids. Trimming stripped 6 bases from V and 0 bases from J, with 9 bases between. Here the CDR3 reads CASSEVFSYEQYF. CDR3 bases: TGTGCCAGCAGCGAGGTCTTCTCCTACGAGCAGTACTTC.

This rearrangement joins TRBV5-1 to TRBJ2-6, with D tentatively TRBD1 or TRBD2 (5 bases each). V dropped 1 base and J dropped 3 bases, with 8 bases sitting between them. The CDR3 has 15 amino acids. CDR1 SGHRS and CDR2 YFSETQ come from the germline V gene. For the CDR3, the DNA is TGCGCCAGCAGCTTGATGGGGGATGGGGCCAACGTCCTGACTTTC. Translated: CASSLMGDGANVLTF.

The CDR3, as DNA: TGTGCCAGCAGTTTGGGGGCGAGCAGGAACTCACCCCTCCACTTT. It encodes CASSLGASRNSPLHF. This chain uses TRBV27 with TRBJ1-6; D might be TRBD1 (6 bases). In germline, CDR1 is MNHEY, CDR2 SMNVEV (reference sequence). V lost 3 bases and J lost 10, with 16 bases in between. The CDR3 has 15 amino acids.

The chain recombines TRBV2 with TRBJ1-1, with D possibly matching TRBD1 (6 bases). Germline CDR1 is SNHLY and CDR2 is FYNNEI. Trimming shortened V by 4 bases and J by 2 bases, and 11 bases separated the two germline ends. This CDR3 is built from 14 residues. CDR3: CASSVRQDNTEAFF. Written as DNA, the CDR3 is TGTGCCAGCAGTGTACGACAGGACAACACTGAAGCTTTCTTT.

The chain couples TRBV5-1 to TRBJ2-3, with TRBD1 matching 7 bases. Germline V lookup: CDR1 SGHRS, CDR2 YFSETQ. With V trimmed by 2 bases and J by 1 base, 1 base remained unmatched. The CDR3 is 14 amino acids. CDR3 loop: CASSLQGRTDTQYF. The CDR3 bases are TGCGCCAGCAGCTTACAGGGGCGCACAGATACGCAGTATTTT.

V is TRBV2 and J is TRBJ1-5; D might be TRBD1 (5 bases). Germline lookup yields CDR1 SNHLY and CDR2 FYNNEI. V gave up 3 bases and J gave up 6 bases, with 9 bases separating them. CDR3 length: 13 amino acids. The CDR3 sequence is CASSDEGTQPQHF. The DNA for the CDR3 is TGTGCCAGCAGTGACGAGGGGACTCAGCCCCAGCATTTT. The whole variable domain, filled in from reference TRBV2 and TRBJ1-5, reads EPEVTQTPSHQVTQMGQEVILRCVPISNHLYFYWYRQILGQKVEFLVSFYNNEISEKSEIFDDQFSVERPDGSNFTLKIRSTKLEDSAMYFCASSDEGTQPQHFGDGTRLSIL.

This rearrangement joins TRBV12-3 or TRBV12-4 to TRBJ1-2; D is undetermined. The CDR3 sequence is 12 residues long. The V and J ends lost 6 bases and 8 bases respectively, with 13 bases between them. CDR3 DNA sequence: TGTGCCAGCAGAGGCGGAGCAGGAGGCTACACCTTC. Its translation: CASRGGAGGYTF.

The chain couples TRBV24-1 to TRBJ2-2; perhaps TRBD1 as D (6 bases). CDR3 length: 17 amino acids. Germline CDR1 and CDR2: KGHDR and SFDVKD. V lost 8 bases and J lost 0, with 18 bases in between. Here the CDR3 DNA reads TGTGCCACCAAGGGGCCCGTAGGGGGATCGAACACCGGGGAGCTGTTTTTT. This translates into CATKGPVGGSNTGELFF.

CDR3 DNA: TGTGCCAGCAGCATACGGACTAGCGGTGAGCAGTTCTTC. Translating it yields CASSIRTSGEQFF. The chain employs TRBV21-1 and TRBJ2-1; no check of the table's D call, TRBD2, against the DNA was made. TRBV21-1 is a documented pseudogene. The length of the CDR3 is 13 residues.

The CDR3 DNA reads TGTGCCAGCAACCCAGGACAGGGAAGCTATGGCTACACCTTC. Protein sequence: CASNPGQGSYGYTF. This sequence joins TRBV7-2 and TRBJ1-2; TRBD1 aligns across 8 bases. Germline V gene lookup returns CDR1 SGHTA and CDR2 FQGNSA. The CDR3 extends over 14 amino acids. Germline trimming cut 7 bases from V and 4 bases from J; bases unmatched to any gene: 8.